This T cell receptor (beta chain) was profiled in a study of OX40 agonist ivuxolimab in advanced cancers. Across the study: Of the participants, around 39% had some prior anti-PD-1, anti-PD-L1 or anti-CTLA-4 therapy, which was allowed.

Comment on this clone: Its antigen remains unknown.

The CDR3 length is 15 residues. V was shortened by 4 bases and J by 3 bases, with 17 bases between the two germline ends. Germline V gene lookup returns CDR1 SGDLS and CDR2 YYNGEE. The assay was immunoSEQ multiplex PCR, and TCRdb's table has in-frame clones only and misses some. The repertoire has 95,000 to 150,000 clones, around 90% of them found once; the top ten carry 0.7% to 0.9%. Findings and caveats of the study: It was not determined which antigens were specifically recognized by the peripheral T cells that had undergone clonal expansion. Expanded clones belonging to CD8+ T cells outnumbered, on average, those of CD4+.

This clonotype originated in an adult with an advanced solid tumor such as melanoma, head and neck, liver or kidney cancer. This chain links TRBV9 with TRBJ2-7; maybe TRBD1 (9 bases). The starting material was CD4+ or CD8+ T cells sorted from blood, obtained in a trial of the OX40 agonist ivuxolimab. Written as DNA, the CDR3 is TGTGCCAGCAGCCTACGGGGGGGACAGGGCTACGAGCAGTACTTC. Translating gives CASSLRGGQGYEQYF.